The 15 T cell receptor beta chains listed next were all sequenced from one sample in a study of blood T cell repertoires in COVID-19. TCRdb's table, derived via immunoSEQ multiplex PCR, lists solely in-frame clones and lacks some. The profile shows 150,000 or so clones, 70% to 90% of them singletons. The sequenced material came from peripheral blood. Receptor source: a woman in her 50s with COVID-19, enrolled during active disease.

The chain carries TRBV7-6 and TRBJ1-2, with D unclear. Germline V gives CDR1 SGHVS, CDR2 FNYEAQ. Trimming removed 0 bases from V and 1 base from J, with 15 bases in between. This CDR3 spans 17 amino acids. CDR3 DNA: TGTGCCAGCAGCTTAGCGATTAGTGGGGAGGGTAACTATGGCTACACCTTC. Protein product: CASSLAISGEGNYGYTF.

The chain couples TRBV13 to TRBJ2-4; D is possibly TRBD1 (5 bases). Germline loops: CDR1 PRHDT, CDR2 FYEKMQ (reference sequence). The CDR3 consists of 16 residues. V lost 1 base and J 0 bases, leaving 10 bases between the germline ends. The CDR3 sequence: CASSLARELAKNIQYF. The CDR3 nucleotides read TGTGCCAGCAGCTTAGCCAGGGAACTAGCCAAAAACATTCAGTACTTC.

The gene calls are TRBV5-4 and TRBJ2-1; 7 bases map to TRBD1. CDR1 and CDR2 from the germline V gene are SGHNT and YYREEE (reference sequence). CDR3 length: 15 residues. With 0 bases clipped from V and 4 bases from J, the junction kept 4 bases outside the gene matches. CDR3 loop: CASSLGQGRYNEQFF. The DNA for the CDR3 is TGTGCCAGCAGCTTGGGACAGGGTCGGTACAATGAGCAGTTCTTC.

The rearrangement links TRBV2 to TRBJ2-3; TRBD1 aligns across 9 bases. Germline V CDR1 and CDR2: SNHLY, FYNNEI. This CDR3 contains 16 residues. V trimming: 2 bases; J trimming: 4 bases; junction bases outside the gene matches: 7. The CDR3 DNA sequence: TGTGCCAGCAGTGAACTGGGACAGGGTACGCCAGATACGCAGTATTTT. Protein product: CASSELGQGTPDTQYF.

This chain uses TRBV29-1 with TRBJ1-5; TRBD1 matches at 8 bases. Unmatched junction bases numbered 11, after V lost 5 bases and J lost 5 bases. Germline CDR1 and CDR2: SQVTM and ANQGSEA. The length of the CDR3 is 15 residues. This chain's CDR3 is CSVIIQGATDQPQHF. CDR3 coding DNA: TGCAGCGTTATAATTCAGGGGGCGACAGATCAGCCCCAGCATTTT.

The chain has TRBV7-9 and TRBJ2-5; 8 bases match TRBD1. Germline V gene lookup returns CDR1 SEHNR and CDR2 FQNEAQ (reference sequence). The V segment lost 5 bases and the J segment 3 bases; nucleotides outside the gene matches: 5. The CDR3 loop spans 14 amino acids. For the CDR3, the DNA is TGTGCCAGCAGCCCGGACAGGGTTGAAGAGACCCAGTACTTC. This sequence encodes CASSPDRVEETQYF.

This sequence joins TRBV19 and TRBJ1-2, with D possibly being TRBD1 (5 bases). The V gene lost 6 bases and the J gene lost 4 bases, with 15 bases spanning the gap. The CDR3 covers 14 residues. CDR1 and CDR2 from the germline V gene are LNHDA and SQIVND (reference sequence). The CDR3 spells CASSPDPGGYGYTF. Written as DNA, the CDR3 is TGTGCCAGTAGCCCAGACCCCGGGGGCTATGGCTACACCTTC. Drawing the rest from reference TRBV19 and TRBJ1-2, the complete variable domain is DGGITQSPKYLFRKEGQNVTLSCEQNLNHDAMYWYRQDPGQGLRLIYYSQIVNDFQKGDIAEGYSVSREKKESFPLTVTSAQKNPTAFYLCASSPDPGGYGYTFGSGTRLTVV.

This chain links TRBV5-1 with TRBJ1-4; TRBD1 matches 7 bases. This CDR3 has 16 residues. V gave up 2 bases and J gave up 11 bases; unmatched junction bases: 15. Germline V CDR1 and CDR2: SGHRS, YFSETQ. Here the CDR3 DNA reads TGCGCCAGCAGCTTATTCCCGGGACAGCCTTCGGGGAAACTGTTTTTT. It yields the protein CASSLFPGQPSGKLFF.

The genes are TRBV5-4 and TRBJ2-1, with 8 bases identical to TRBD1. This CDR3 is built from 16 residues. Trimming cost V 0 bases and J 2 bases; bases outside gene matches: 4. Germline V gene data show CDR1 as SGHNT and CDR2 as YYREEE (reference sequence). This chain's CDR3 is CASSLAGRGPYNEQFF. CDR3 DNA: TGTGCCAGCAGCTTGGCTGGCAGGGGGCCCTACAATGAGCAGTTCTTC.

This clone was detected a few times. The chain's CDR3 is CASSPGGTGANVLTF. CDR3 DNA sequence: TGTGCCAGCAGCCCCGGGGGGACTGGGGCCAACGTCCTGACTTTC. The V call is TRBV3-1 (or the pseudogene TRBV3-2), the J call TRBJ2-6; TRBD2 matches 7 bases. CDR1 is LGHDT and CDR2 is YNNKEL in the germline V gene (reference sequence). The CDR3 is 15 amino acids. The V gene end was trimmed by 4 bases and the J gene end by 2 bases; junction bases not matched to a gene: 2.

The chain links TRBV30 to TRBJ1-1; TRBD1 is a possible D gene (6 bases). V was cut by 0 bases and J by 7 bases, with 12 bases left in between. The germline gives CDR1 GTSNPN, CDR2 SVGIG (reference sequence). The CDR3 is 13 residues long. CDR3 sequence (DNA): TGTGCCTGGAGTGTTTTGGGACACCTTGAAGCTTTCTTT. Its translation: CAWSVLGHLEAFF.

In its sample, this clone was seen once. The chain joins TRBV10-3 to TRBJ2-7; 9 nucleotides agree with TRBD1. Trimming removed 6 bases from V and 6 bases from J; junction bases left unmatched: 6. Germline CDR1 is ENHRY and CDR2 is SYGVKD. The CDR3 has 13 amino acids. The chain's CDR3 is CAISRDREGEQYF. The CDR3 DNA reads as TGTGCCATCAGCCGGGACAGGGAGGGCGAGCAGTACTTC.

The chain employs TRBV27 and TRBJ2-3, with 8 bases aligning to TRBD2. V lost 4 bases and J lost 0; bases outside the gene matches: 6. This CDR3 comprises 16 residues. Germline V gene lookup returns CDR1 MNHEY and CDR2 SMNVEV (reference sequence). CDR3 sequence: CASSYYVAGSTDTQYF. CDR3 in DNA: TGTGCCAGCAGTTACTACGTAGCGGGGAGCACAGATACGCAGTATTTT.

Note on this clone: Other DNA sequences in the same sample also yield this CDR3. This sequence joins TRBV15 and TRBJ1-1, with a possible D match to TRBD1 (5 bases). This CDR3 has 14 amino acids. The germline CDR1 and CDR2 sequences are LNHNV and YYDKDF (reference sequence). Trimming removed 0 bases from V and 1 base from J, with 6 bases in between. Here the CDR3 DNA reads TGTGCCACCAGCAGAGATAGGGGGAACACTGAAGCTTTCTTT. It codes for CATSRDRGNTEAFF. Together with reference TRBV15 and TRBJ1-1, the CDR3 gives the full variable domain: DAMVIQNPRYQVTQFGKPVTLSCSQTLNHNVMYWYQQKSSQAPKLLFHYYDKDFNNEADTPDNFQSRRPNTSFCFLDIRSPGLGDTAMYLCATSRDRGNTEAFFGQGTRLTVV.

The genes are TRBV10-2 and TRBJ2-3, with D uncertain. The CDR3 spans 15 residues. The germline gives CDR1 WSHSY, CDR2 SAAADI. V was shortened by 3 bases and J by 0 bases, with 10 bases between the two germline ends. As DNA, the CDR3 is TGCGCCAGCAGTGATCAAGGAGATAGCACAGATACGCAGTATTTT. Translated, it gives CASSDQGDSTDTQYF.